This note documents a single T cell receptor (beta chain) sequence. This clone was seen just once. This clone's antigen is unknown. The sample holds no much larger clone one base away, and base qualities are not on file. The V end gives up 4 bases and the J end 7 bases, leaving 10 bases in the junction not matched to a gene. The CDR3 runs 16 residues from the cysteine to the phenylalanine. The DNA shown is the 48-base CDR3, in frame from base 1. The germline V gene specifies SGHTA as CDR1 and FQGNSA as CDR2. This sample was taken from a study of blood T cell repertoires in COVID-19 (dated by TCRdb to 2019 to 2021). About the full investigation: The collaborator samples originated in the United States, Italy and Spain and spanned the acute and convalescent phases of COVID-19. The prospective study material was composed of cDNA or gDNA derived from T cells, B-cell-depleted T cells, or PBMCs. Subjects who had been exposed to COVID-19, were actively infected with it, or had recovered from it provided the deeply sampled blood TCRbeta repertoires that made up the dataset. A freely available public database, intended as a resource for researchers studying the immune response to SARS-CoV-2, is where the repertoires were released. The samples were drawn from the first 160 participants of the ongoing ImmuneRACE study and from 1,254 subjects provided by 6 global collaborators. A de-identified subject ID, COVID-19 status, age in years and sex were almost always included in the sample metadata. Where available, HLA class I and class II types were obtained from metadata supplied by the sample provider rather than from assay-based typing. General findings and caveats noted by the study authors: The amount of clinical and demographic metadata varied by source and participant and was provided uncurated.

TCRbeta CDR3 regions were amplified from genomic DNA using the immunoSEQ Assay, a bias-controlled multiplex PCR. In the paper's pipeline: The number of nucleated cells in each sample was estimated by amplification of reference gene primers within the assay. Sequence reads were collapsed and filtered to measure the absolute abundance of every unique TCRbeta CDR3 rearrangement. Productive Simpson clonality was computed per sample as the square root of Simpson's diversity index over productive rearrangements. In TCRdb, the immuneACCESS table is reduced to in-frame sequences with V and J assigned. These tables do not hold every clone; where another copy was compared, an unresolved V gene accounts for under half, and the others remain unexplained. The D gene and trimming were derived from the DNA, and the V and J assignments and clone size from that table. Present in this sample are 200,000 to 300,000 clones, about 85% of which were seen just once. The top ten clones comprise 3.5% to 5% of the sample.

The collaborating institutions used their own protocols to collect whole blood in K2EDTA tubes. For TCRbeta analysis, collaborators shipped samples as frozen whole blood, isolated PBMCs, or DNA extracted from either of those sample types. Source material: peripheral blood. This clonotype was obtained from a man between 60 and 75 years old with acute or convalescent COVID-19. The chain is assembled from TRBV7-2 and TRBJ2-1, and TRBD2 matches 10 of the central bases. In nucleotides, the sequence is TGTGCCAGCAGCTCAACCAGCGGGAGGGCCTGGAATGAGCAGTTCTTC. It codes for CASSSTSGRAWNEQFF.